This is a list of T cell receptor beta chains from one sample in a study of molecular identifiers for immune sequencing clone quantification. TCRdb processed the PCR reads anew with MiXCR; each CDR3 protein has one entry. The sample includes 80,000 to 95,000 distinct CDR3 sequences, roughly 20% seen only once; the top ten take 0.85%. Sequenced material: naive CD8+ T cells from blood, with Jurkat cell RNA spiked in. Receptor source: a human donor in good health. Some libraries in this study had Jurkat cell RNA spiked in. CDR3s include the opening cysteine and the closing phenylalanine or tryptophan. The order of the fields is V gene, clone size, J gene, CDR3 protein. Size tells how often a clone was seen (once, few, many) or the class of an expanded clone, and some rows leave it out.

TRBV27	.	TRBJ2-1	CASGPTGGVRNEQFF
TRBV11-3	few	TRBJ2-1	CASSSLLAGDNEQFF
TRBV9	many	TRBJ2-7	CASSVEGTYEQYF
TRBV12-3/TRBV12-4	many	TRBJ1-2	CASSQSRTVTLYGYTF
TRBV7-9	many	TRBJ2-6	CASSLSDRGPRGANVLTF
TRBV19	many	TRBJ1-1	CASKVGGTEAFF
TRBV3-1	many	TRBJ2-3	CASTPGDTQYF
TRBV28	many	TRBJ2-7	CASSLAVGSYEQYF
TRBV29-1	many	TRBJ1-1	CSVEAFGRGTEAFF
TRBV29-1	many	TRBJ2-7	CSAKDSYEQYF
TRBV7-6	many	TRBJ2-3	CASSPGISSTDTQYF
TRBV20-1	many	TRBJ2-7	CSAAGESHEQYF
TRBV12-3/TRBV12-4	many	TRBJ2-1	CASSLGKLGGNEQFF
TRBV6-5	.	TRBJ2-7	CAGSSVGPYEQCF
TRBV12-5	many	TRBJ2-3	CASGLEGASTDTQYF
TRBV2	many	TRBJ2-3	CASSPISLTSTDTQYF
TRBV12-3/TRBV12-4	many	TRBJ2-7	CASSSGINSYEQYF
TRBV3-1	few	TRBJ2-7	CASSQDLRVSGEQYF
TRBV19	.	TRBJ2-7	CASSVYSGALYEQYF
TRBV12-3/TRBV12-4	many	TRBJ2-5	CASSLTGGETQYF
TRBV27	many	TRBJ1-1	CASLQRARGTEAFF
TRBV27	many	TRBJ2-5	CASTHRGLQYF
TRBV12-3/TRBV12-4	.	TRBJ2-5	CASSAWDQETQYF
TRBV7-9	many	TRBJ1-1	CASSLFEEDRVGLNTEAFF
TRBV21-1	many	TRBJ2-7	CASNHSLQDHEQYF
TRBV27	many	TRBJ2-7	CASSLSVSYEQYF
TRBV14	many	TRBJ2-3	CASSQDASGRTDTQYF
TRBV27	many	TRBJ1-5	CASSLDRVSQPQHF
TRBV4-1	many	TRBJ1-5	CASSQDRLGLNQPQHF
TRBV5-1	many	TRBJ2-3	CASSFLTSVTDTQYF
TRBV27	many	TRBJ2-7	CASSMTSSYEQYF
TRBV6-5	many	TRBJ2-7	CASSYGGWEQYF
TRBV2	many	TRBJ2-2	CASRRAEIDTGELFF
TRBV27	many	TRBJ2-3	CASSLLVVAGVPDTQYF
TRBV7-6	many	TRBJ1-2	CASGGLDGYTF
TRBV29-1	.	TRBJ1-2	CSVGTPETNYGYTF
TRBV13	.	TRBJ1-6	CASSSPGQSNSPLHF
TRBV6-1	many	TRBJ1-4	CASSELGTGGKKLFF
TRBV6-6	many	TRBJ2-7	CASSLEKAYEQYF